This T cell receptor beta chain was retrieved from a study of cytomegalovirus exposure and HLA in healthy donors. Study-level background: The early release's HLA-typed donors yielded 70 million to 85 million unique TCRs.

Study findings and constraints: High sensitivity and specificity were reportedly achieved when the classifier diagnosed cytomegalovirus status. An analysis that was carried out later associated about 17,000 TCR beta sequences with HLA alleles at 0.05 false discovery rate.

This clone was detected only a few times. The antigen remains unidentified. A multiplex PCR was run with 60 Vbeta primers and 13 Jbeta primers. The data were produced by immunoSEQ multiplex PCR, yet TCRdb's version contains in-frame clones alone and is incomplete. The repertoire holds approximately 130,000 clones, with more than 75% as singletons. The sequence was collected from a male donor in good health and CMV-seronegative. Sequencing was performed on PBMCs.

Here the CDR3 reads CASRRDREVGEQYF. In DNA form, the CDR3 reads TGCGCCAGCAGACGGGACAGGGAAGTTGGCGAGCAGTACTTC. The chain employs TRBV4-1 and TRBJ2-7; 9 positions match TRBD1. The germline V gene has CDR1 MGHRA and CDR2 YSYEKL. V shed 6 bases and J 6 bases; nucleotides not matched to a gene: 9. The CDR3 runs 14 residues.